The 2 T cell receptor beta chains below were found in one sample sequenced in a study of OX40 agonist ivuxolimab in advanced cancers. Measured with immunoSEQ multiplex PCR; TCRdb has only the in-frame clones, and not every one. The sample yields about 120,000 clones, roughly 95% seen once. The material was CD4+ or CD8+ T cells sorted from blood, obtained in a trial of the OX40 agonist ivuxolimab. The receptors derive from an adult with an advanced solid tumor such as melanoma, head and neck, liver or kidney cancer.

The genes are TRBV6-1 and TRBJ2-7; D unclear. Germline CDR1 and CDR2: MNHNS and SASEGT. This CDR3 spans 15 amino acids. The germline V and J ends were trimmed by 2 bases and 1 base, with 12 bases remaining between them. The CDR3 protein is CASSETVFTSYEQYF. CDR3 DNA: TGTGCCAGCAGTGAAACGGTTTTCACATCCTACGAGCAGTACTTC.

The CDR3 coding sequence is TGTGCCAGCTGCCAACCGGGACAGGGGACCTACGAGCAGTACTTC. This gives the protein CASCQPGQGTYEQYF. The chain combines TRBV18 with TRBJ2-7; 10 bases map to TRBD1. J lost 2 bases, V lost 7 bases, and 8 bases had no gene match. The CDR3 loop spans 15 amino acids. The germline CDR1 and CDR2 sequences are KGHSH and LQKENI.